This TCR beta chain was obtained from a study of T cell responses to AZD1222 COVID-19 vaccine. Germline V gives CDR1 SEHNR, CDR2 FQNEAQ (reference sequence). This CDR3 contains 13 residues. The V and J ends lost 5 bases and 6 bases respectively, with 13 bases between them. TCRdb's table, derived via immunoSEQ multiplex PCR, lists solely in-frame clones and lacks some. The profile shows 150,000 or so clones, under 95% of them singletons. To note about this clone: Its specificity is not known.

Findings and caveats of the study: Nearly half of spike-specific TCRs reportedly target unmutated variant regions. Mostly white British, mostly female donors; authors suggested clonal diversity may be underestimated. Baseline serology detected seropositivity in only six AZD1222 recipients. Researchers report vaccine-associated CD4 TCRs spanning spike, with dominance at 160-218 and 743-854.

The chain combines TRBV7-9 with TRBJ1-1; D possibly corresponds to TRBD1 (5 bases). The TCR comes from an adult who received the AZD1222 COVID-19 vaccine. The specimen comprised peripheral blood, sampled 28 days after the second AZD1222 dose. The CDR3 nucleotides read TGTGCCAGCAGCGTTTGGGGGAGCGCTGAAGCTTTCTTT. Its translation is CASSVWGSAEAFF.